This TCR beta chain was retrieved from a study of molecular identifiers for immune sequencing clone quantification. Study in general: Split five ways in replicates, RNA from about 20,000 or 100,000 naive CD8 cells had four portions sequenced.

Germline CDR1 reads SQVTM; CDR2 reads ANQGSEA. The junction had 2 bases not matched to a gene; V was cut back by 4 bases and J by 2 bases. There are 13 residues in the CDR3. TCRdb reprocessed the PCR reads via MiXCR and lists one record per CDR3 protein. Of approximately 500,000 distinct CDR3 sequences listed, 20% to 25% were seen once; the top ten hold around 0.84%. General study results and limits: Beyond 20 RNA copies, clones held over 98% of effector molecules, compared with under 1% in naive cells.

This clonotype was seen at least ten times. Antigen unknown. The chain carries TRBV29-1 and TRBJ2-3; 8 bases align to TRBD1. The sequence came from a human donor in good health. Some libraries in this study had Jurkat cell RNA spiked in. Sequencing input: naive CD8+ T cells from blood, with Jurkat cell RNA spiked in. Noted subset: FACS-sorted CD8+CD4-CCR7+CD45RA+ naive T cells. CDR3 loop: CSVAGGTTDTQYF. The CDR3 DNA reads as TGCAGCGTTGCAGGGGGCACCACAGATACGCAGTATTTT.